This T cell receptor (beta chain) was sequenced in a study of blood T cells in healthy people across ages (dated by TCRdb to between 2014 and 2016). About the investigation overall: Template switching captured roughly one uniquely barcoded TCR beta cDNA molecule per two T cells in model experiments. The study measured age-related changes in TCR beta repertoire diversity using deep sequencing normalized with unique cDNA molecular identifiers. Four age groups were formed from the donors: young (average approximately 15 years), middle-aged (less than 40), aged (about 62) and long-lived (around 80). To avoid experimental bias, donors of different ages were randomly spread across the sequencing lanes. The study analyzed two additional independent replicas of 1 million unique cDNA reads from the same blood draw for two donors, one aged 18 to 30 and one aged 80 or older. General findings and caveats noted by the study authors: Observed TCR beta diversity per million T cells fell roughly linearly with age, and a significant reduction was already apparent by age roughly 40. The CMV infection status of donors was not known, potentially confounding age-related changes in expanded clonotypes. A strong correlation was found between observed TCR beta diversity and the percentage of naive T cells measured by flow cytometry. Since profiling was done on bulk unsorted PBMCs, naive and antigen-experienced compartments could not be conclusively compared. Estimates of total diversity from one million sequenced T cells were regarded as lower bounds and underestimates. Compared with the aged group, the long-lived group had more naive CD4+ T cells, fewer expanded clones and increased TCR diversity, a pattern suggesting age selection.

Donors were around 37 systemically healthy Caucasian individuals from Russia aged roughly 6 to 95 years. About 9.6 milliliters of peripheral blood were collected from each donor into EDTA-treated Vacutainer tubes. Ficoll-Paque density-gradient centrifugation was used to isolate PBMCs, with at least 6.5 million per sample. Total RNA, at least 6 micrograms per sample, was extracted from PBMCs with Trizol reagent. Naive CD45RAhigh/CD27high T cell percentages were measured by flow cytometry on a PBMC aliquot from every donor. Library preparation was by 5' RACE. The sequencing machine was an Illumina HiSeq 2500. A second PCR of about 7 to 12 cycles was run with a J-beta primer mix and a sample-barcoded 5' primer. A template-switch 5' adaptor carrying 12 random nucleotides introduced a unique molecular identifier onto each TCR beta cDNA molecule. Each sample yielded at least 2.5 million CDR3-containing paired-end reads. First-strand cDNA synthesis was performed from all RNA using the Mint cDNA synthesis kit, with priming by a TRBC-specific oligonucleotide. After uracil-DNA glycosylase treatment, a first 18-cycle PCR used universal primers M1SS and BC2_uni_R on all cDNA. The paper's data handling went like this. For normalization, 1 million high-quality reads were randomly selected from each sample, with every read carrying a distinct molecular identifier. Instead of being binned into consensus sequences, reads with shared molecular identifiers were discarded. MiTCR, run with a Q25 quality threshold and the strictest error-elimination algorithm, handled CDR3 identification, clonotype clustering and error correction. A nonparametric unseen species model with Euler transformation was used to estimate lower-bound total TCR beta diversity. TCRdb took the public reads, trimmed them with fastp at Q25, ran MiXCR for clone calling and kept in-frame beta chains. Under each unique CDR3 protein, matching rows form one entry showing the most common genes and DNA. The V and J calls reflect TCRdb's pipeline rather than the authors' work. The sample table holds roughly 1.5 million distinct CDR3 sequences, of which approximately 42% were seen once. In total, the top ten clones hold under 5% of the sample.

The sample holds a few counts of this clonotype. Its antigen remains undetermined. No qualities accompany the bases; no much larger clone lies one base away. Unmatched junction bases come to 5, with V trimmed by 10 bases and J by 0 bases. The CDR3 sequence holds 14 residues, the cysteine and phenylalanine included. CDR3 DNA is the only sequence kept; it has 42 bases, read in frame from the first base. Sequences KGHSH (CDR1) and LQKENI (CDR2) are obtained from the germline V gene. The sequence came from a woman between 18 and 29 years old in good health. Recombination linked TRBV18 to TRBJ2-1, with TRBD2 matching 8 junction bases. The specimen sequenced was blood. The CDR3 amino acid sequence is: CATAGGSSYNEQFF. Read as DNA, the sequence is TGTGCCACCGCGGGGGGAAGCTCCTACAATGAGCAGTTCTTC.